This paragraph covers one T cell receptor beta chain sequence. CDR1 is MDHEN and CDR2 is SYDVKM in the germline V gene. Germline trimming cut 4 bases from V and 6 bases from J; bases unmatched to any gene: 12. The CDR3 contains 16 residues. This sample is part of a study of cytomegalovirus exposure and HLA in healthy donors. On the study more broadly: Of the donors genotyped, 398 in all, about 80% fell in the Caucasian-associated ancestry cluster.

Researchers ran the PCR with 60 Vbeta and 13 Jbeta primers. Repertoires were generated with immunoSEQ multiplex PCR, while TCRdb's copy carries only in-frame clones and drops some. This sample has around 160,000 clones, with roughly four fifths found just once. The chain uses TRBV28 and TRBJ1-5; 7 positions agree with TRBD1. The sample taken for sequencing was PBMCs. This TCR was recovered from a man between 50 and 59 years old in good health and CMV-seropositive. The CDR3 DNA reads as TGTGCCAGCAGTTATGGTGACAGGGTTTCGGGTCAGCCCCAGCATTTT. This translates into CASSYGDRVSGQPQHF.